The rows below give T cell receptor beta chains drawn from one sample of a study of control samples from healthy donors and cancer patients. Sequencing was performed with immunoSEQ multiplex PCR; in TCRdb, only in-frame clones are kept and a portion is missing. The sample yields over 65,000 clones, around nine tenths seen once. Sample: PBMCs. These receptors originate from a woman in her forties or fifties with colorectal cancer. Each CDR3 is given with its conserved first and last residue. For some rows the clone size is stated as once, few or many, or as a class when expanded; others skip it.

>14|TRBJ1-5|TRBV27|.
CASSPTRPNQPQHF
>14|TRBJ1-2|TRBV15|.
CATSRDHRAYGYTF
>15|TRBJ2-5|TRBV30|.
CAWSPGQGSRETQYF
>11|TRBJ1-5|TRBV28|.
CASSQNQPQHF
>20|TRBJ2-1|TRBV7-9|.
CASSTGTGKIRGNLYFEQFF
>14|TRBJ1-2|TRBV5-1|.
CASSFGQEDYGYTF
>12|TRBJ2-3|TRBV12-3/TRBV12-4|.
CASSFNTDTQYF
>12|TRBJ2-5|TRBV7-2|.
CASSRDIETQYF
>16|TRBJ2-6|TRBV20-1|.
CSASPPSLSGANVLTF
>13|TRBJ1-5|TRBV12-3/TRBV12-4|.
CASSYGANQPQHF
>16|TRBJ2-5|TRBV19|once
CASSIGSGTSWETQYF
>18|TRBJ2-5|TRBV15|.
CATSSPGTSGGRTETQYF
>13|TRBJ1-1|TRBV7-9|once
CASSRGAGTEAFF
>13|TRBJ1-2|TRBV6-1|.
CASSELQNYGYTF
>15|TRBJ2-3|TRBV27|.
CASSLTGLGTDTQYF
>14|TRBJ2-1|TRBV28|.
CASRGLAGRNEQFF
>14|TRBJ1-4|TRBV28|few
CASSSTGLGEKLFF
>16|TRBJ2-1|TRBV5-1|once
CASTVDILARPNEQFF
>11|TRBJ2-1|TRBV30|.
CAWSDPWEQFF
>14|TRBJ1-3|TRBV6-1|.
CASSEDPSGNTIYF
>14|TRBJ2-3|TRBV5-1|.
CASSLDSGEDTQYF
>15|TRBJ2-1|TRBV5-1|.
CASSFSGTSGNEQFF